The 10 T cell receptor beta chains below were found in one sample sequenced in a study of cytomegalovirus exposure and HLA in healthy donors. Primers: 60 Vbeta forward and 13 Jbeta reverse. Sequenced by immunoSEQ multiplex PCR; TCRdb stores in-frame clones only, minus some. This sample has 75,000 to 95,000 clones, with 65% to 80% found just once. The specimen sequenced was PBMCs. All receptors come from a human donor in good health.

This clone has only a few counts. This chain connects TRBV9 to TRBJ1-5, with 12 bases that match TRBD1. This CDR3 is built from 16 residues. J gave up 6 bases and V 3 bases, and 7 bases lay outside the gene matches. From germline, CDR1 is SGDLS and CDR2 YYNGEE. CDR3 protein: CASSEGDRGLGQPQHF. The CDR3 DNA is TGTGCCAGCAGCGAGGGGGACAGGGGGCTGGGTCAGCCCCAGCATTTT.

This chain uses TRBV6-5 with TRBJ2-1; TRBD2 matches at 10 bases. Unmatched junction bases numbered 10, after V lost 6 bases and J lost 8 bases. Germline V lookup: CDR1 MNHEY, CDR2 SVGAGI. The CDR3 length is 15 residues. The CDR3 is CASRILAGTPDEQFF. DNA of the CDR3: TGTGCCAGCAGGATACTAGCGGGGACTCCGGATGAGCAGTTCTTC.

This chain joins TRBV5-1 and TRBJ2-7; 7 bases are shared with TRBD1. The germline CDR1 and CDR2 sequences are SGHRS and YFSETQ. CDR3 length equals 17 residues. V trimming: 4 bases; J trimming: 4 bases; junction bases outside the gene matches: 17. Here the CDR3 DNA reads TGCGCCAGCAGCCCGGAGGAAACAGGGGACGTTTTGTACGAGCAGTACTTC. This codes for CASSPEETGDVLYEQYF.

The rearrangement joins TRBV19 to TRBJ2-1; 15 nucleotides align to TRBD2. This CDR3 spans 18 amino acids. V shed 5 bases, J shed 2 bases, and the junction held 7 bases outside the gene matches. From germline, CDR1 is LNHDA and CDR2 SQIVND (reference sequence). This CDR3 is CASSQRTSGGAPYNEQFF. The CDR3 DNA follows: TGTGCCAGTAGTCAACGGACTAGCGGGGGGGCTCCCTACAATGAGCAGTTCTTC.

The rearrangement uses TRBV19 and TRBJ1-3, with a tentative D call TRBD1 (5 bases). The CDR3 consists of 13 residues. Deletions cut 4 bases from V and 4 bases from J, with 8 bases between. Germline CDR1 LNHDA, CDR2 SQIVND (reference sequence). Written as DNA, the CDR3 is TGTGCCAGTAGTACCCAGGGAGGAAACACCATATATTTT. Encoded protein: CASSTQGGNTIYF.

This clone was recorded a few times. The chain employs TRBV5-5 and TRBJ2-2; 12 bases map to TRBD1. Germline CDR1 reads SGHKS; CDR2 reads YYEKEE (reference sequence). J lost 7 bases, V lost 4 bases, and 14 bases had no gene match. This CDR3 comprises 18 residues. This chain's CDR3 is CASSVNPGTGGTGGELFF. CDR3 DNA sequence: TGTGCCAGCAGCGTTAATCCCGGGACAGGGGGCACCGGCGGGGAGCTGTTTTTT.

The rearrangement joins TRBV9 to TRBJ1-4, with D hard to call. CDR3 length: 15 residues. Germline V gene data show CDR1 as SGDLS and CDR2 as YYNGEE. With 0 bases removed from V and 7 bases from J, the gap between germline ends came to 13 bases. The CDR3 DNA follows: TGTGCCAGCAGCGTAGGTATCGCGGCAGCTGAAAAACTGTTTTTT. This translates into CASSVGIAAAEKLFF.

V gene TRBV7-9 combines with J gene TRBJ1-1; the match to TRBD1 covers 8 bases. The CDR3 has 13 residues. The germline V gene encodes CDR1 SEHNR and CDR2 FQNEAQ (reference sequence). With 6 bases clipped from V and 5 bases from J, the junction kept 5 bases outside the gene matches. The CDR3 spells CASRPGGGTEAFF. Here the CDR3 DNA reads TGTGCCAGCAGACCAGGGGGCGGGACTGAAGCTTTCTTT.

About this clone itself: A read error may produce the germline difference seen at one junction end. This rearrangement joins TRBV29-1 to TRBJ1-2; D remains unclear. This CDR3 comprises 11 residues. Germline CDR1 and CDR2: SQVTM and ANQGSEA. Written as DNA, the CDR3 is TGCAGCGTTGAATCCCTCCGAGGTGAGGACTTC. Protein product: CSVESLRGEDF.

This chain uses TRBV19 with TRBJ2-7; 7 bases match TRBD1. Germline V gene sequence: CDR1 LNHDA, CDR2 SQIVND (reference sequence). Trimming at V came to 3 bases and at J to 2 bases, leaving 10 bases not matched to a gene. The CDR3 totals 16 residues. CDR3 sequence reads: CASSISLGGPPYEQYF. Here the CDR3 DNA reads TGTGCCAGTAGTATCAGCCTAGGGGGCCCTCCCTACGAGCAGTACTTC.